This T cell receptor beta chain was captured by sequencing in a study of shared clonotypes between healthy human individuals. Across the whole study: CD4 naive and CD4 memory each took three plates per donor, while CD8 naive took two and CD8 memory one. Study-wide points: Naive subsets usually exceeded memory subsets in estimated richness. The generation probabilities recorded for non-shared clonotypes fell below those of clonotypes shared by all four donors.

Germline V CDR1 and CDR2: MDHEN, SYDVKM. The V gene lost 8 bases and the J gene lost 2 bases, with 13 bases spanning the gap. The CDR3 has 14 amino acids. CD8 cells regarded as naive lacked CD45RO, were positively chosen for CCR7, and omitted terminally differentiated effector memory CD45RA+ cells. At deep level, the assay was performed. TCRdb's copy holds only in-frame clones and misses some; the assay was immunoSEQ multiplex PCR. This table holds about 600,000 clones, about 95% found once. To note about this clone: Its antigen remains unidentified.

The chain combines TRBV28 with TRBJ1-5, with D perhaps matching TRBD1 (6 bases). Specimen: naive CD8+ T cells sorted from blood. The TCR comes from a woman in her twenties or thirties in good health. The CDR3 sequence: CASVWGGGNQPQHF. The CDR3 nucleotides read TGTGCCAGCGTTTGGGGGGGCGGCAATCAGCCCCAGCATTTT.